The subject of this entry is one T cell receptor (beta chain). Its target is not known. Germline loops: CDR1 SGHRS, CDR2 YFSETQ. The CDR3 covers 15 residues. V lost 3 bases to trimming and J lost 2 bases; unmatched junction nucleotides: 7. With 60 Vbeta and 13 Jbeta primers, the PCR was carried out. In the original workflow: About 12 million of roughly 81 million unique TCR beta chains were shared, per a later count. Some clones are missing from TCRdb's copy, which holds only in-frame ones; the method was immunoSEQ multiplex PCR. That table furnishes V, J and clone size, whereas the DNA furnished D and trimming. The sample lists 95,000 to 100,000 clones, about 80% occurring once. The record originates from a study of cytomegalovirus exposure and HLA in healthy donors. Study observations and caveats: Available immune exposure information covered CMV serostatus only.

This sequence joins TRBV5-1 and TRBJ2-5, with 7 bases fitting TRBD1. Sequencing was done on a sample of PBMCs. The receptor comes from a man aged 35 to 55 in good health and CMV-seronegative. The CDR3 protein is CASSSQGRAQETQYF. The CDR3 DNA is TGCGCCAGCAGCTCACAGGGGCGAGCGCAAGAGACCCAGTACTTC.